This T cell receptor (beta chain) was identified in a study of OX40 agonist ivuxolimab in advanced cancers. At the level of the study: It was ivuxolimab, an agonistic anti-OX40 (CD134) antibody, that patients were treated with.

With V trimmed by 4 bases and J by 7 bases, 11 bases remained unmatched. From germline, CDR1 is SGDLS and CDR2 YYNGEE. The CDR3 extends over 15 amino acids. The protocol was immunoSEQ multiplex PCR, while the TCRdb copy is restricted to in-frame clones and leaves out a portion. The sample lists under 95,000 clones, approximately 86% occurring once. On this clone itself: Its antigen remains unidentified.

Broader study findings: CD4+ and CD8+ blood T cells expanded clonally by week 6 at 0.1 to 3.0 mg/kg. No antigen was identified for the clonally expanded peripheral T cells.

Autoimmune disease history or systemic immunosuppression led to patients being barred. This sequence joins TRBV9 and TRBJ2-1; 7 nucleotides match TRBD2. The sequenced sample was CD4+ or CD8+ T cells sorted from blood, obtained in a trial of the OX40 agonist ivuxolimab. The clonotype comes from an adult with an advanced solid tumor such as melanoma, head and neck, liver or kidney cancer. CDR3 nucleotides: TGTGCCAGCAGCCCTCCCGGGGGGTATCGAAATGAGCAGTTCTTC. Translating it yields CASSPPGGYRNEQFF.